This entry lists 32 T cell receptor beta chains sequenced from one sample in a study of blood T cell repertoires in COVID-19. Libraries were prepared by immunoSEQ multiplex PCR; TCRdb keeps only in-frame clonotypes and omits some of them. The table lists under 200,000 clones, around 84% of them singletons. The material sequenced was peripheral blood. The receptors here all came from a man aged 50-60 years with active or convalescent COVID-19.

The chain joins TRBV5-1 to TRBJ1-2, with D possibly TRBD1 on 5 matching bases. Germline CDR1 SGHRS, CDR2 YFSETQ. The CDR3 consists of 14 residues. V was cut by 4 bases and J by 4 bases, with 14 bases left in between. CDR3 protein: CASSASQGGYGYTF. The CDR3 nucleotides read TGCGCCAGCAGCGCAAGTCAGGGCGGCTATGGCTACACCTTC.

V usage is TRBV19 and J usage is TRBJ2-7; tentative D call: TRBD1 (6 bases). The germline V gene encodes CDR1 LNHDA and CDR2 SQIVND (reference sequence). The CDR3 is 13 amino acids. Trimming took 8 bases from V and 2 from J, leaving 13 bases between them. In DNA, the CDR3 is TGTGCCAGTTCAACTGGGACACCCTACGAGCAGTACTTC. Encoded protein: CASSTGTPYEQYF.

CDR3 in DNA: TGTGCCAGCAGCTTAGGACTAGCGGCATCCTACAATGAGCAGTTCTTC. It specifies CASSLGLAASYNEQFF. This rearrangement joins TRBV7-9 to TRBJ2-1, with 9 bases lining up with TRBD2. The CDR3 runs 16 residues. From germline, CDR1 is SEHNR and CDR2 FQNEAQ (reference sequence). V shed 1 base and J 1 base; nucleotides not matched to a gene: 2.

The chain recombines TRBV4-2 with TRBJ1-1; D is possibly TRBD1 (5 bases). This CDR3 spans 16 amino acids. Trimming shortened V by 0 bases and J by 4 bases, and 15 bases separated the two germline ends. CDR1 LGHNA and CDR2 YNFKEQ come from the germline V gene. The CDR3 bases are TGTGCCAGCAGCCAAGAGTGGCAGGGCGGATCCACTGAAGCTTTCTTT. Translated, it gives CASSQEWQGGSTEAFF.

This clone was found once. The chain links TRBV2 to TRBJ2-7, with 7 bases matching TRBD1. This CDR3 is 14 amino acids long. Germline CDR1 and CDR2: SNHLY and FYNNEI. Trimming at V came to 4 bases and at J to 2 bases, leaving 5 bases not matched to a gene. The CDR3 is CASSVGQGAYEQYF. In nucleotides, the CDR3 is TGTGCCAGCAGTGTAGGGCAGGGGGCCTACGAGCAGTACTTC.

Written as DNA, the CDR3 is TGTGCCAGCTCCTCGCAGGGGAATGAGCAGTTCTTC. The encoded protein is CASSSQGNEQFF. The chain uses TRBV18 and TRBJ2-1; maybe TRBD1 (6 bases). The germline V gene has CDR1 KGHSH and CDR2 LQKENI. V gave up 6 bases and J gave up 7 bases, with 10 bases separating them. The CDR3 length is 12 residues.

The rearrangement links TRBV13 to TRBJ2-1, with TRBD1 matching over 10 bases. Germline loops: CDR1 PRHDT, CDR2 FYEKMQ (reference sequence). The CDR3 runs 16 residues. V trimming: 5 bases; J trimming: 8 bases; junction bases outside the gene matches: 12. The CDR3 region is CASSGSGTGVRYEQFF. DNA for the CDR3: TGTGCCAGCAGCGGAAGCGGGACAGGGGTTCGCTATGAGCAGTTCTTC.

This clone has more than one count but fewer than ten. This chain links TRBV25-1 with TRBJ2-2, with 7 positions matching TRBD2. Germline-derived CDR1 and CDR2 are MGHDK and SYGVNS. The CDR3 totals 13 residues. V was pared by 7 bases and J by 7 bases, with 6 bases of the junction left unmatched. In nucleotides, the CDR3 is TGTGCCAGCATCTCCGAGCGGGGCGGGGAGCTGTTTTTT. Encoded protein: CASISERGGELFF.

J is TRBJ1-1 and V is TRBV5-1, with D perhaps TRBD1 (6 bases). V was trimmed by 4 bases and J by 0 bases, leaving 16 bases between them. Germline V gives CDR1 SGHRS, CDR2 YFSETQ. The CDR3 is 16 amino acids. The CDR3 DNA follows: TGCGCCAGCAGCCCCGAAACGGGACAACTGAACACTGAAGCTTTCTTT. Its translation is CASSPETGQLNTEAFF.

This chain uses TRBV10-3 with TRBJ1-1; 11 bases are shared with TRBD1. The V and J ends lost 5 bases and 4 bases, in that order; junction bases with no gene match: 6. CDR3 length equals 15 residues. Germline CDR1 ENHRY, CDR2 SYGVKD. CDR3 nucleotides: TGTGCCATCAGTACGGGACAGGGGGTGAGCACTGAAGCTTTCTTT. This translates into CAISTGQGVSTEAFF.

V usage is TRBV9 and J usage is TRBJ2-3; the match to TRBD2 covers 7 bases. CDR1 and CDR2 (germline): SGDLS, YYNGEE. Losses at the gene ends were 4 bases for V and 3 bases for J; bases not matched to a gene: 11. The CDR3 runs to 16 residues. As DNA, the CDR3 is TGTGCCAGCAGCAGCGGGGCGGGAGTGGGTACAGATACGCAGTATTTT. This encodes CASSSGAGVGTDTQYF.

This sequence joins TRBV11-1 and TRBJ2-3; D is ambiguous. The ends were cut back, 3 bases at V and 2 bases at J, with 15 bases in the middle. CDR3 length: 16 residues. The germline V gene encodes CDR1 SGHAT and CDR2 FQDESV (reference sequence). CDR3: CASSFVELADTDTQYF. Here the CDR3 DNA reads TGTGCCAGCAGCTTTGTGGAATTGGCGGACACAGATACGCAGTATTTT.

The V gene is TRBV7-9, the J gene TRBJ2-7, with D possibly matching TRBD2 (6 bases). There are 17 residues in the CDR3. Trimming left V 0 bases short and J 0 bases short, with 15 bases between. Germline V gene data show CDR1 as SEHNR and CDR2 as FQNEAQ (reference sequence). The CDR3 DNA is TGTGCCAGCAGCTTAGCCCCGGGGTCGGGAGACTCCTACGAGCAGTACTTC. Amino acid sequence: CASSLAPGSGDSYEQYF.

The CDR3: CASSPGTGYREQYF. As DNA, the CDR3 is TGTGCCAGCAGCCCCGGGACAGGCTATCGAGAGCAGTACTTC. V usage is TRBV28 and J usage is TRBJ2-7; 8 bases fit TRBD1. This CDR3 region has 14 residues. The junction had 11 bases not matched to a gene; V was cut back by 6 bases and J by 7 bases. The V gene's germline CDR1 is MDHEN and CDR2 SYDVKM.

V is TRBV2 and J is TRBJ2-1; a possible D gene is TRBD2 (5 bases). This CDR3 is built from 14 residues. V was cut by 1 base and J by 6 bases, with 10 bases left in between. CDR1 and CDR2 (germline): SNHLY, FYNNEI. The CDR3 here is CASSEVLSGNEQFF. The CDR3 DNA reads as TGTGCCAGCAGTGAAGTTTTGAGCGGCAATGAGCAGTTCTTC.

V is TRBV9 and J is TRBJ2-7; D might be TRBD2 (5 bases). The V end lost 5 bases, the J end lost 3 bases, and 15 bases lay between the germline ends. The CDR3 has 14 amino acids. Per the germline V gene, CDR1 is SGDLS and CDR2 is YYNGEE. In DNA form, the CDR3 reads TGTGCCAGCAGTCGAGACTTCACTAGCTACGAGCAGTACTTC. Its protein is CASSRDFTSYEQYF.

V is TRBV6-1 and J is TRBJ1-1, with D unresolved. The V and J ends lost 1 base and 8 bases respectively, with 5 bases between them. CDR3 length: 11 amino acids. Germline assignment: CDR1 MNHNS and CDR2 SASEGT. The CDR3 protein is CASSEGGEAFF. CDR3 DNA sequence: TGTGCCAGCAGTGAAGGAGGGGAAGCTTTCTTT.

In nucleotides, the CDR3 is TGTGCCAGCAGTGATATCAGGGGCTCAGATACGCAGTATTTT. Residues: CASSDIRGSDTQYF. The chain uses TRBV2 and TRBJ2-3; a weak D match, TRBD1 (6 bases). Deletions cut 3 bases from V and 4 bases from J, with 11 bases between. The CDR3 spans 14 residues. In germline, CDR1 is SNHLY, CDR2 FYNNEI.

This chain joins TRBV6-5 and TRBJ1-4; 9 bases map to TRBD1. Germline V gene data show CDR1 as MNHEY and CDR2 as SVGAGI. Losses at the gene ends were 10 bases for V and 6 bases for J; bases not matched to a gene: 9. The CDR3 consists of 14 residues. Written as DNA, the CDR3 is TGTGCCACCCTAGCCCGGACAGGGGATGAAAAACTGTTTTTT. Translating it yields CATLARTGDEKLFF.

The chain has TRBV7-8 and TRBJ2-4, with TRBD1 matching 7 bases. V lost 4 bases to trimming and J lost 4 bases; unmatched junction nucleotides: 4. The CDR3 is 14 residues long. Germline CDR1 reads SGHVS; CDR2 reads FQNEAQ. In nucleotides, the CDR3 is TGTGCCAGCAGCTACGGACAGGTTAAAAACATTCAGTACTTC. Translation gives CASSYGQVKNIQYF.

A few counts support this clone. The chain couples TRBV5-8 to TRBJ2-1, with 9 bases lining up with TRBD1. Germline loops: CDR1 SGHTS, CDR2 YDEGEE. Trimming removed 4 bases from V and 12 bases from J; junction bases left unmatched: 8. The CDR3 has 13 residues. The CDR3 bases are TGTGCCAGCAGCACTGGGACAGGGCGCGGGCAGTTCTTC. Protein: CASSTGTGRGQFF.

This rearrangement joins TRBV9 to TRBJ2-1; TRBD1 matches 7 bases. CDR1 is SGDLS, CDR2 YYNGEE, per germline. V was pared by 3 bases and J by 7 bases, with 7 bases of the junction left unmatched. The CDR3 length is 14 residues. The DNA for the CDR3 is TGTGCCAGCAGCGCTTGGGACAGAGGGAATGAGCAGTTCTTC. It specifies CASSAWDRGNEQFF.

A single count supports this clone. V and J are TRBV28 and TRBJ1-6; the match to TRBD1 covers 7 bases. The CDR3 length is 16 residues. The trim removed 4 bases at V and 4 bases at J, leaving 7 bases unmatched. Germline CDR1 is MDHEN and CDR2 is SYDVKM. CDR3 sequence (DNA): TGTGCCAGCAGTTACCCCGGGACAGCTTATAATTCACCCCTCCACTTT. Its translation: CASSYPGTAYNSPLHF.

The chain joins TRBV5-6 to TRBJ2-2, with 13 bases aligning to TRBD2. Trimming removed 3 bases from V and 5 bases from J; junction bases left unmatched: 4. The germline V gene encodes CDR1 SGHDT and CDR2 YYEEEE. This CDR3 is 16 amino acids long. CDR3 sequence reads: CASSSGLAGDTGELFF. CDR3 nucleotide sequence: TGTGCCAGCAGCTCAGGACTAGCGGGAGATACCGGGGAGCTGTTTTTT.

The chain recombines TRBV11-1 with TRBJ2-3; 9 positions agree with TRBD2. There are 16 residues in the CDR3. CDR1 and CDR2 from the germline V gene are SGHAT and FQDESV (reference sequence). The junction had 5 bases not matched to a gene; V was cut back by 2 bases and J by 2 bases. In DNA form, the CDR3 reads TGTGCCAGCAGCTTAAGGCTAGCGGGATTCACAGATACGCAGTATTTT. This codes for CASSLRLAGFTDTQYF.

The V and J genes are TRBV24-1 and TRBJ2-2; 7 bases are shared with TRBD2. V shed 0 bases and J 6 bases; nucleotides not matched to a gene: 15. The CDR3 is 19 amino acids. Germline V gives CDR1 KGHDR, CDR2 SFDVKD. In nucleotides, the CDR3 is TGTGCCACCAGTGATTTGCAGTCTGGCGGGAGAGGGCGGCCCGGGGAGCTGTTTTTT. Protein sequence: CATSDLQSGGRGRPGELFF.

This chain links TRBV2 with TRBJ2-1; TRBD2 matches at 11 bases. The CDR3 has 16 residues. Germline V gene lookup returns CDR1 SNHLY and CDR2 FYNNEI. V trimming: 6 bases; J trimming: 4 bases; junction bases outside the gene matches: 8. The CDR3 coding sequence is TGTGCCAGCAGGACGACCGGGACTAGCGGTTACAATGAGCAGTTCTTC. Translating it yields CASRTTGTSGYNEQFF. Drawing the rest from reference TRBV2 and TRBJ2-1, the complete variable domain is EPEVTQTPSHQVTQMGQEVILRCVPISNHLYFYWYRQILGQKVEFLVSFYNNEISEKSEIFDDQFSVERPDGSNFTLKIRSTKLEDSAMYFCASRTTGTSGYNEQFFGPGTRLTVL.

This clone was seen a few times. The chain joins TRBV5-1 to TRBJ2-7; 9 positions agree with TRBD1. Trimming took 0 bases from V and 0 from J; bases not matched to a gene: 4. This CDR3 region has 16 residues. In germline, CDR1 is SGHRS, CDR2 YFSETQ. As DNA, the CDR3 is TGCGCCAGCAGCTTGGGGGGACAGGGAAGCTCCTACGAGCAGTACTTC. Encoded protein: CASSLGGQGSSYEQYF.

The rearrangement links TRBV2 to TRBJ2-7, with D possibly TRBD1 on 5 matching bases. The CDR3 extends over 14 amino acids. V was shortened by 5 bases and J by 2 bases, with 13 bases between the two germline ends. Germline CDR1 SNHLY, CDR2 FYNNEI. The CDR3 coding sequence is TGTGCCAGCAGTCGTAGGACAAGGGCCTACGAGCAGTACTTC. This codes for CASSRRTRAYEQYF. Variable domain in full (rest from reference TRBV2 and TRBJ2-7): EPEVTQTPSHQVTQMGQEVILRCVPISNHLYFYWYRQILGQKVEFLVSFYNNEISEKSEIFDDQFSVERPDGSNFTLKIRSTKLEDSAMYFCASSRRTRAYEQYFGPGTRLTVT.

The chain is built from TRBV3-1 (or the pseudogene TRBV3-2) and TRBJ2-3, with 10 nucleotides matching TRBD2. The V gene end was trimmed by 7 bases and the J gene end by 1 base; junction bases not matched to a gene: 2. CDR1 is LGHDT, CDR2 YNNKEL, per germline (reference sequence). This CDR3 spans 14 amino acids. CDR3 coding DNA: TGTGCCAGCAACCTAGCGGGGGGCACAGATACGCAGTATTTT. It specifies CASNLAGGTDTQYF.

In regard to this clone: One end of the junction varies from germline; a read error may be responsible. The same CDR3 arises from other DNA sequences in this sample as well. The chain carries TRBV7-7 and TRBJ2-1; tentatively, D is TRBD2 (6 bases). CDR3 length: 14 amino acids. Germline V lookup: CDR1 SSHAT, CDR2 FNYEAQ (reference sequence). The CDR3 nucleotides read TGTGCTAGCAGCTTAAGCGGGTCCTACAATGAGCAGTTCTTC. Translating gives CASSLSGSYNEQFF.

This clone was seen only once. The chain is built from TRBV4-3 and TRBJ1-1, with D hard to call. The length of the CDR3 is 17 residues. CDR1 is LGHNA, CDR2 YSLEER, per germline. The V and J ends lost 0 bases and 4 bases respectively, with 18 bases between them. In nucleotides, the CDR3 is TGCGCCAGCAGCCAAGATCGAGCTCGGAGGCCGGGCACTGAAGCTTTCTTT. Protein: CASSQDRARRPGTEAFF.